The present TCR beta chain was sequenced within a study of Ad26.COV2.S vaccination and SARS-CoV-2 variants. Study-level results: Vaccinees and placebo recipients showed similar non-spike TCR breadth. Substantial post-vaccination breadth of spike-specific CD8+ and CD4+ T cell responses was reported. Total T cell responses were possibly underestimated by TCR breadth and depth analyses. Vaccinated individuals (as opposed to placebo recipients) had higher spike-specific TCR breadth.

This clone appeared a few times. The target antigen is unknown. The method was immunoSEQ multiplex PCR; TCRdb's version includes in-frame clones alone and lacks a portion of them. This repertoire shows approximately 97,000 clones, 80% found once; its top ten account for 15% to 20%. This receptor was identified in a human donor who had recovered from COVID-19. The starting material was peripheral blood, obtained after recovery from COVID-19.

The CDR3 coding sequence is TGTGCCAGCTGCCTTGCGGGGGGGTATTCTGAGCAGTTCTTC. Translating it yields CASCLAGGYSEQFF. The chain couples TRBV6-2 or TRBV6-3 to TRBJ2-1; 9 bases map to TRBD2. The CDR3 is made up of 14 amino acids. CDR1 is MNHEY, CDR2 SVGEGT, per germline. Trimming took 8 bases from V and 9 from J; bases not matched to a gene: 11.